This T cell receptor (beta chain) comes out of a study of cytomegalovirus exposure and HLA in healthy donors. Study overall: Early release data held tens of millions of unique TCRs from HLA-typed donors. Study conclusions and caveats: In a later analysis, TCR beta V- and J-gene trimming showed a link to a missense DCLRE1C variant.

The PCR employed 60 Vbeta primers together with 13 Jbeta primers. Libraries were prepared by immunoSEQ multiplex PCR; TCRdb keeps only in-frame clonotypes and omits some of them. The table shows 150,000 to 200,000 clones, with about 85% occurring only once. V shed 5 bases and J shed 7 bases, with 15 bases lying between them. This CDR3 has 14 residues. Germline CDR1 reads MDHEN; CDR2 reads SYDVKM. This clone has just one count. What it binds is not known. The source is a boy aged 2-15 years in good health and CMV-seronegative. Sequences were obtained from PBMCs. This sequence joins TRBV28 and TRBJ2-1, with D possibly TRBD2 on 5 matching bases. This chain's CDR3 is CASSIGRLANEQFF. CDR3 nucleotide sequence: TGTGCCAGCAGTATCGGGCGGCTAGCTAATGAGCAGTTCTTC.